This T cell receptor beta chain emerged from a study of blood T cell repertoires in COVID-19 (dated by TCRdb to between 2020 and 2021). Regarding the research as a whole: Collaborator samples came from the United States, Italy and Spain and covered acute and convalescent phases of COVID-19. The prospective study material was composed of cDNA or gDNA derived from T cells, B-cell-depleted T cells, or PBMCs. The dataset comprised deeply sampled blood TCRbeta repertoires from subjects exposed to, actively infected with, or recovered from COVID-19. The repertoires were released in a freely available public database meant as a resource for research on the immune response to SARS-CoV-2. Where available, HLA class I and class II types were taken from metadata supplied by the sample provider and were not determined by assay-based typing. Samples were obtained from the ongoing ImmuneRACE study (first 160 participants) and from 1,200 or so subjects provided by 6 global collaborators. Sample metadata almost always included a de-identified subject ID, COVID-19 status, age in years and sex. The paper's findings and limits, for the study overall: How much clinical and demographic metadata was included differed by source and by participant, and the metadata was provided uncurated.

The CDR3 runs 16 amino acids, cysteine and phenylalanine included. CDR3 DNA only is kept here, 48 bases in frame from base 1. The germline V gene (reference sequence) provides CDR1 SGHNT and CDR2 YYREEE. Trimming takes 0 bases off V and 6 bases off J; junction bases not matched to a gene: 4. Participants in the prospective study were enrolled through a virtual design, were aged roughly 18 to 100 years, and lived in 24 United States geographic areas. In the prospective study, cohorts were assigned on the basis of participant-reported clinical history obtained from a screening survey and a study questionnaire. In the prospective study, whole blood, serum and a nasopharyngeal or oropharyngeal swab were collected from each participant by mobile phlebotomists. Additional blood draws and questionnaires over an approximately 2-month period could optionally be provided by prospective study participants. Blood samples from the prospective study were shipped frozen or at room temperature prior to DNA extraction.

TCRbeta CDR3 regions were amplified from genomic DNA by means of the immunoSEQ Assay, a bias-controlled multiplex PCR. In the source study's methods: The number of nucleated cells in each sample was estimated by amplification of reference gene primers within the assay. Sequence reads were collapsed and filtered to measure the absolute abundance of every unique TCRbeta CDR3 rearrangement. For each sample, productive Simpson clonality was calculated as the square root of Simpson's diversity index over productive rearrangements. TCRdb limited this immuneACCESS table to in-frame rearrangements with V and J called. A share of clones is missing; checked studies link under half to unresolved V genes, and the rest is unexplained. Clone size and V and J calls were adopted from that table, with D and trimming inferred from the DNA. The sample table records approximately 450,000 clones; 87% of these occur just once. The ten largest clones add up to about 2.1% of the sample.

Comment on this clone: The antigen it recognizes is unknown. It has no much larger one-base neighbor in the sample; base qualities were not kept.

Sequences were obtained from PBMCs or T cells enriched from blood (not recorded which). The sequence links TRBV5-4 to TRBJ2-2, with 11 bases aligning to TRBD2. This sequence originates from a young woman with acute COVID-19. Here the CDR3 is given as CASSLGSGRAAGELFF. The DNA sequence is TGTGCCAGCAGCTTGGGTAGCGGGAGGGCCGCCGGGGAGCTGTTTTTT.